This T cell receptor (beta chain) emerged from a study of a mutant IDH1 vaccine in newly diagnosed glioma. Study-wide background: In some groups vaccination began 4-6 weeks post-radiotherapy; others received it with temozolomide. Earlier care involved radiotherapy, temozolomide, or both, and the majority received both.

The CDR3 spans 14 residues. V lost 7 bases to trimming and J lost 3 bases; unmatched junction nucleotides: 4. The germline V gene encodes CDR1 MNHNS and CDR2 SASEGT. Time point meaning: week 5, during vaccination. The vaccine gave 300 ug of a 20-mer mutant IDH1 peptide subcutaneously per dose. Donor diagnoses consisted of new WHO grade 3 or 4 IDH1-mutant, ATRX-lost astrocytomas. On this clone itself: Its antigen remains unidentified.

Assay used: immunoSEQ multiplex PCR; TCRdb lists only in-frame clones, some missing. The sample records roughly 50,000 clones, around 81% being singletons. The sequence was collected from a man aged 25 to 45 with glioma. V is TRBV6-1 and J is TRBJ1-1, with 11 bases identical to TRBD1. This material consisted of PBMCs, taken from a glioma patient whose treatment included an IDH1 peptide vaccine. Here the CDR3 DNA reads TGTGCCAGCAACGGACAGGGGGCTGACACTGAAGCTTTCTTT. Amino acid sequence: CASNGQGADTEAFF.